This TCR beta chain was documented in a study of shared clonotypes between healthy human individuals. Across the whole study: A couple of female and a few male donors aged 18 to 49 were enrolled. General study findings and limits: Generation probabilities were higher for clonotypes shared across all four sorted-subset donors than for unshared ones.

It was CD45RO-negative cells, positively selected for CCR7, that made up naive CD8 cells, with terminally differentiated effector memory CD45RA+ cells excluded. The donors, all of them Caucasian adults, lived in Nashville, Tennessee. Germline CDR1 reads MNHEY; CDR2 reads SMNVEV (reference sequence). With 3 bases clipped from V and 4 bases from J, the junction kept 1 base outside the gene matches. This CDR3 is built from 13 residues. For this clone: Its antigen is undetermined. The same CDR3 also results from other DNA sequences found in this sample.

Measured with immunoSEQ multiplex PCR; TCRdb has only the in-frame clones, and not every one. The sample includes just over 2,000,000 clones, just under 95% of them seen just once. The sequenced sample consisted of naive CD8+ T cells sorted from blood. The receptor was derived from a man between 18 and 29 years old in good health. The V and J genes are TRBV27 and TRBJ2-7; 9 nucleotides agree with TRBD2. The CDR3 coding sequence is TGTGCCAGCAGTTTCGCGGGAGGGTACGAGCAGTACTTC. Residues: CASSFAGGYEQYF.